This TCR beta chain was captured by sequencing in a study of regulatory T cells in long-lasting Graves disease. Across the study: Graves' cases, newly diagnosed, had used antithyroid drugs under 3 months.

This clonotype has at least ten counts. Time point indicated: newly diagnosed GD, antithyroid drugs for less than 3 months. After RNA was extracted from PBMCs, the TCR library was made from it. CDR3 length: 13 amino acids. V lost 3 bases to trimming and J lost 2 bases, with 7 bases between them. CDR3 regions were amplified by Arm-PCR using iRepertoire HTBI primers to build TCR beta libraries. Via MiXCR, TCRdb re-called the multiplex PCR reads, giving one row per CDR3 protein. The sample shows about half a million distinct CDR3 sequences, more than 10% of them seen only once. These same data were also listed under a study on T cells in Graves' hyperthyroidism and ophthalmopathy. As that study records: Exclusion of patients followed from uncontrolled infection, other autoimmune disease, pregnancy or lactation. HTBI primers were used for first-round RT-PCR of the TCR CDR3.

The source of this sequence is a woman under 40 with Graves disease. The J gene is TRBJ1-2, the V gene TRBV12-3 or TRBV12-4, with D unresolved. The starting material was peripheral blood mononuclear cells (PBMCs), obtained at new diagnosis, from a patient treated with antithyroid drugs. The CDR3 DNA reads as TGTGCCAGCAGTTTTTCAGCGAACTATGGCTACACCTTC. Its translation is CASSFSANYGYTF.